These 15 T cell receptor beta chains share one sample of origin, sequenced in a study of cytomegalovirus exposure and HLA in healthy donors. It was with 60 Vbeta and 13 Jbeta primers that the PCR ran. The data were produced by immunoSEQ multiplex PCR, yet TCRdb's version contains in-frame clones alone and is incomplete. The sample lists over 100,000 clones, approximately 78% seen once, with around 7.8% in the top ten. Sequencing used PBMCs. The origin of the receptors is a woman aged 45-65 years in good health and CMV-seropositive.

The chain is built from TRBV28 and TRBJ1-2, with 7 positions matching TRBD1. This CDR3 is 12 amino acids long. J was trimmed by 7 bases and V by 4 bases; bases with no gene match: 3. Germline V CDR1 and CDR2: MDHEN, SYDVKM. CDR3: CASSYWDSGYTF. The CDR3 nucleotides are TGTGCCAGCAGTTATTGGGACAGTGGCTACACCTTC.

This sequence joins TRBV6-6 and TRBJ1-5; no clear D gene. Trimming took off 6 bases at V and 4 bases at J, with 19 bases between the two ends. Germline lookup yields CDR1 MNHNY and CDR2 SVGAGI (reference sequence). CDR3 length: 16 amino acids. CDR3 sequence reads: CASSFEGPGWNQPQHF. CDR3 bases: TGTGCCAGCAGCTTCGAAGGGCCGGGGTGGAATCAGCCCCAGCATTTT.

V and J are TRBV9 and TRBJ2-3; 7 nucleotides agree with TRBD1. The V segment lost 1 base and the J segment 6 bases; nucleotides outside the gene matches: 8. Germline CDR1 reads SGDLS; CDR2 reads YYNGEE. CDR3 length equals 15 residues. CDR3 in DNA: TGTGCCAGCAGCGTATGGAAAGGGGGCAGGGATACGCAGTATTTT. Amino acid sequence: CASSVWKGGRDTQYF.

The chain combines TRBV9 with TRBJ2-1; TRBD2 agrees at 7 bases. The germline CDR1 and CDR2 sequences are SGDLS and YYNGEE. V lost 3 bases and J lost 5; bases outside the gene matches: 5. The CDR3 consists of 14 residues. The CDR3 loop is CASSGGLHHNEQFF. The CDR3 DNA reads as TGTGCCAGCAGCGGGGGACTACACCACAATGAGCAGTTCTTC.

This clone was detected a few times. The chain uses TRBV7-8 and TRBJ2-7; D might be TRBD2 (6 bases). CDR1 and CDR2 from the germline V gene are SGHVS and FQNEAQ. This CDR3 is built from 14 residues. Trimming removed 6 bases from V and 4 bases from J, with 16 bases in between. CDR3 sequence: CASSQTGLTYEQYF. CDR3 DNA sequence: TGTGCCAGCAGTCAAACGGGACTGACGTACGAGCAGTACTTC.

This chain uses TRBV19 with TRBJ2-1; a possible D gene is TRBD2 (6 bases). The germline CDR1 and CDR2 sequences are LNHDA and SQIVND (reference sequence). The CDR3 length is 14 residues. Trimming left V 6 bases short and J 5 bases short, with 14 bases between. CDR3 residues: CASSSTRTDNEQFF. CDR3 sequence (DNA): TGTGCCAGTAGCTCGACTAGGACCGACAATGAGCAGTTCTTC.

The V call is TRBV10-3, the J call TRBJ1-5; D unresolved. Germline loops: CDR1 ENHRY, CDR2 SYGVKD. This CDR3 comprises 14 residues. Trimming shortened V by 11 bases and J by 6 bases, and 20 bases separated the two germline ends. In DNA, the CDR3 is TGTGCCGTAGGTGAGCAGGTTCTCGGTCAGCCCCAGCATTTT. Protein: CAVGEQVLGQPQHF.

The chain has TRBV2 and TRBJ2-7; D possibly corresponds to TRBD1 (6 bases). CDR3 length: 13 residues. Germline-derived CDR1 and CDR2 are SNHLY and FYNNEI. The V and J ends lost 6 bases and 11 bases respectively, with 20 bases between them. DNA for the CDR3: TGTGCCAGCAGCCTCGGACAGTTCGGTGTGGAGTACTTC. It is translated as CASSLGQFGVEYF.

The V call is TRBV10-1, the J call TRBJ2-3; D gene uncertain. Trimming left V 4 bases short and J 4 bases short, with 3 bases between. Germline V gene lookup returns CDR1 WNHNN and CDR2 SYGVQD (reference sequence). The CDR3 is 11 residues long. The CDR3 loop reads CASSAADTQYF. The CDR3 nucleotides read TGCGCCAGCAGTGCCGCAGATACGCAGTATTTT.

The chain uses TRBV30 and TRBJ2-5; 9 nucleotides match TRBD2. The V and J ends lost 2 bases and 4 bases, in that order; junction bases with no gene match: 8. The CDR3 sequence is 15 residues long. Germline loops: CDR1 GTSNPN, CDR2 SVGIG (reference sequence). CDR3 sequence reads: CAWSSGLATLETQYF. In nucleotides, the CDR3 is TGTGCCTGGAGTAGTGGACTAGCGACCCTAGAGACCCAGTACTTC.

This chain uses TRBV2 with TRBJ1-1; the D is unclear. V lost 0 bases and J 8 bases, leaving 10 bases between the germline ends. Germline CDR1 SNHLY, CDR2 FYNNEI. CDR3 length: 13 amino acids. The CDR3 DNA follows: TGTGCCAGCAGTGAAGCGCGGCAGAAGGAAGCTTTCTTT. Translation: CASSEARQKEAFF.

DNA for the CDR3: TGTGCCAGCAGTTATATATCAGGGCCCCACTATGGCTACACCTTC. Translation gives CASSYISGPHYGYTF. The rearrangement links TRBV6-5 to TRBJ1-2, with a tentative D call TRBD1 (5 bases). V shed 3 bases and J shed 3 bases, with 14 bases lying between them. The CDR3 loop spans 15 amino acids. In germline, CDR1 is MNHEY, CDR2 SVGAGI.

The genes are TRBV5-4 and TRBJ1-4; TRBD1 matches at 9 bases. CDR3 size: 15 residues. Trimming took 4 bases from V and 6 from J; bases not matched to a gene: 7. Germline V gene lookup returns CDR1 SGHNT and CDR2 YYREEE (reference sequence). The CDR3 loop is CASSESTGGHEKLFF. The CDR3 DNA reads TGTGCCAGCAGCGAGTCGACAGGGGGGCATGAAAAACTGTTTTTT.

CDR3 loop: CASSSDRGRDTQYF. The CDR3 coding sequence is TGTGCCAGCAGCTCGGACAGGGGGAGAGATACGCAGTATTTT. This chain joins TRBV7-2 and TRBJ2-3; TRBD1 aligns across 10 bases. Per the germline V gene, CDR1 is SGHTA and CDR2 is FQGNSA. The CDR3 runs 14 residues. V lost 4 bases to trimming and J lost 5 bases; unmatched junction nucleotides: 3.

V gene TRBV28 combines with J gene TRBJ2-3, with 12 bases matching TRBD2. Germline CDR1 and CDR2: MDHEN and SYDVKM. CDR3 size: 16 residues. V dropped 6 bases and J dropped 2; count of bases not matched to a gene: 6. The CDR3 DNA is TGTGCCAGCAGCGACACTAGCGGGAGGACCACAGATACGCAGTATTTT. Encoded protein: CASSDTSGRTTDTQYF.